This T cell receptor (beta chain) was retrieved from a study of early T cells in non-severe SARS-CoV-2 infection. Study-level background: The authors sequenced bulk RNA from unsorted whole blood, leaving chains unpaired.

TCRdb reanalysed the 5' RACE reads using MiXCR and keeps one entry per CDR3 protein. The profile shows about 92,000 distinct CDR3 sequences, about 15% of them singletons. This clonotype was picked up a small number of times. Germline assignment: CDR1 MNHEY and CDR2 SVGEGT. V shed 7 bases, J shed 7 bases, and the junction held 7 bases outside the gene matches. This CDR3 contains 14 residues. Material: whole blood. The V and J genes are TRBV6-2 or TRBV6-3 and TRBJ1-6; 7 bases agree with TRBD1. The TCR sequence derives from an adult who was a healthcare worker with PCR-confirmed SARS-CoV-2 infection or an uninfected control (not recorded which). In DNA, the CDR3 is TGTGCCAGCACGATCTACAGGGGAAATTCACCCCTCCACTTT. Protein: CASTIYRGNSPLHF.